These 3 T cell receptor beta chains were sequenced from one sample in a study of CD8+CD57+ T cells in acquired aplastic anemia. Patients chosen for sequencing had CD8+CD57+ cells that had expanded, as shown by flow cytometry. It was genomic DNA that served as the template for profiling TCR beta VDJ and CDR3. TCRdb reprocessed the reads via MiXCR and lists one record per CDR3 protein. Among 150,000 to 200,000 distinct CDR3 sequences listed, around 43% were seen once. Sequencing was carried out using sorted CD4+, CD8+, or CD8+CD57+ T cells (not recorded which) from PBMCs. Every receptor here comes from a human donor with aplastic anemia.

This clonotype was detected many times. The gene calls are TRBV5-8 and TRBJ2-7, with TRBD1 matching 8 bases. V was pared by 5 bases and J by 4 bases, with 5 bases of the junction left unmatched. Germline CDR1 SGHTS, CDR2 YDEGEE. The CDR3 totals 13 residues. CDR3 DNA: TGTGCCAGCAGTATTCAGGGGGCTTACGAGCAGTACTTC. It translates to CASSIQGAYEQYF.

This clonotype was seen once. J is TRBJ2-5 and V is TRBV20-1, with D uncertain. Germline V gene data show CDR1 as DFQATT and CDR2 as SNEGSKA (reference sequence). The length of the CDR3 is 11 residues. Trimming stripped 8 bases from V and 6 bases from J, with 13 bases between. The CDR3: CSFTVRKTQYF. DNA for the CDR3: TGCAGTTTCACAGTTAGAAAGACCCAGTACTTC.

Points on this clonotype: One end of the junction is discordant with germline, which a read error may explain. The chain uses TRBV24-1 and TRBJ2-4, with no clear D. The CDR3 spans 12 residues. From germline, CDR1 is KGHDR and CDR2 SFDVKD. The CDR3 DNA reads TGTGCCAGCAGTTTAGCCAAAAACATTCAGTACTTC. This encodes CASSLAKNIQYF.